This T cell receptor beta chain originates from a study of blood T cell repertoires in COVID-19. Study at large: Sites across the United States, Italy and Spain contributed samples from acute and convalescent COVID-19. PBMCs, B-cell-depleted T cells, or T cells were the source of the cDNA or gDNA that made up the material.

Study processing details: Reference gene primer amplification in the assay estimated nucleated cell counts. TCRdb's table, derived via immunoSEQ multiplex PCR, lists solely in-frame clones and lacks some. That table gives V, J and clone size, and the DNA gave D and trimming. This repertoire shows approximately 120,000 clones, 85% found once; its top ten account for under 7%. Sequences were obtained from peripheral blood. This TCR was recovered from a man older than 75 with active or convalescent COVID-19.

CDR3 DNA: TGCAGCGCTCTGGACAGCAATCACCAAGCTTTCTTT. Translating gives CSALDSNHQAFF. The chain has TRBV29-1 and TRBJ1-1; the D gene is possibly TRBD1 (6 bases). Germline-derived CDR1 and CDR2 are SQVTM and ANQGSEA. The CDR3 spans 12 residues. V lost 7 bases and J 9 bases, leaving 18 bases between the germline ends.